This T cell receptor beta chain was sequenced for a study of T cells after yellow fever vaccination. This clonotype was recorded a few times. Antigen: not known. Findings and limits, study-wide: Post-booster samples contained most primary-vaccination clones (around 95% CD4, less than 90% CD8). Abundant bulk-population clonotypes could contaminate the FACS-sorted repertoires. Just a small share of clonotypes turned up in the CD4 compartment as well as the CD8 compartment.

Germline CDR1 reads SGHRS; CDR2 reads YFSETQ. Losses at the gene ends were 2 bases for V and 4 bases for J; bases not matched to a gene: 4. The CDR3 runs 15 residues. It was through 5'RACE template switching that TCR cDNA was made, with a universal primer site and UMIs added. MiXCR, run by TCRdb on the 5' RACE reads, gives a single entry per CDR3 protein. The table includes around 400,000 distinct CDR3 sequences, 11% detected once. Material: PBMCs, obtained on the day of the first yellow fever vaccination. This TCR was sampled from a man in his late teens or twenties who received the YFV17D yellow fever vaccine. This sequence joins TRBV5-1 and TRBJ2-2, with 8 bases lining up with TRBD2. CDR3 nucleotides: TGCGCCAGCAGCTTCTTGCGGGGGGTCACCGGGGAGCTGTTTTTT. This sequence encodes CASSFLRGVTGELFF.